This T cell receptor (beta chain) derives from a study of T cells after yellow fever vaccination (dated by TCRdb to between 2017 and 2020). Notes on the research overall: The SMART-Seq v4 Ultra Low Input RNA kit was used to prepare libraries from fractions with low cell numbers. Blood samples were taken at several timepoints before and after primary and secondary immunization, and bulk PBMC replicates and cell subsets were isolated. Bulk TCR alpha and beta repertoires were sequenced longitudinally to track T-cell clones before and after primary and booster YFV17D yellow fever vaccination. The cohort comprised two healthy male donors, one aged 18 to 29 and one aged 30 to 40 years. The research as a whole found: Because only a couple of donors were included in the study, the extent to which the findings can be generalized is limited. FACS-sorted repertoires could contain abundant contaminating clonotypes from the bulk population, so computational filtering was required. After the booster, most clones that had expanded after primary vaccination were detected again (roughly 95% of CD4 and 88% of CD8), suggesting broad maintenance of memory. A small share of clonotypes occurred in both CD4 and CD8 compartments, likely arising from convergent recombination. The secondary T-cell response was weaker than the primary response but faster, peaking on day 5 instead of day 15.

On this clonotype itself: The specificity of this receptor is unknown. No much larger clone exists at a distance of one base, and base qualities are not known.

TCR cDNA was made using 5'RACE template switching, a step that added a universal primer site and unique molecular identifiers. Priming of cDNA synthesis was performed from both the TCR alpha and TCR beta constant segments. Library amplification used two PCR steps, and the second PCR step added sample barcodes and sequencing adapters. Libraries were sequenced on Illumina HiSeq 2500 (2x100 bp) or NovaSeq (2x150 bp). Per the source publication's procedure: Reads were demultiplexed and collapsed into UMI consensus sequences with MIGEC, and V(D)J alignment was performed with MiXCR. Using edgeR on replicate PBMC samples, clonotypes were called vaccine-responding if FDR was below 0.01 and the log2 fold change was above 5 up to day 15. Each bulk clonotype received a CD4 or CD8 identity based on whether the sequenced CD4 or CD8 repertoire contained that clonotype at higher abundance. The public reads were reanalyzed by TCRdb: fastp trimming at Q25, MiXCR alignment, in-frame beta chains only. Entries that share a CDR3 protein sequence are merged under the most common genes and DNA. It is TCRdb's table, rather than the study itself, that gives the V and J calls and clone size. The sample table contains around 360,000 distinct CDR3 sequences; only one count was recorded for under 14% of them. Of the sample, more than 15% falls within the top ten clones.

The treatment or condition label corresponds to: live attenuated yellow fever vaccine strain. At every blood-draw timepoint, two biological replicates of bulk PBMCs were collected. PBMCs were isolated from peripheral blood using a standard Ficoll-Paque protocol. RNA was extracted with TriZol from bulk PBMCs, CD4 and CD8 fractions, and dextramer-positive and dextramer-negative fractions. The material was PBMCs, obtained on the day of the first yellow fever vaccination. The clonotype was recovered from a young man who received the YFV17D yellow fever vaccine.

The CDR3: CASSLSRDTDTQYF. The sequenced DNA is TGTGCCAGCAGCTTATCGAGGGACACAGATACGCAGTATTTT. This chain is built from TRBV7-3 and TRBJ2-3; a tentative D call is TRBD2 (5 bases match). A distance of 8 bases separates the germline ends of V and J, which lose 2 bases and 2 bases respectively. CDR1 SGHTA and CDR2 FQGTGA were looked up in the germline V gene. The CDR3 covers 14 residues, taking in both the cysteine and the phenylalanine. The DNA shown is the 42-base CDR3, in frame from base 1.